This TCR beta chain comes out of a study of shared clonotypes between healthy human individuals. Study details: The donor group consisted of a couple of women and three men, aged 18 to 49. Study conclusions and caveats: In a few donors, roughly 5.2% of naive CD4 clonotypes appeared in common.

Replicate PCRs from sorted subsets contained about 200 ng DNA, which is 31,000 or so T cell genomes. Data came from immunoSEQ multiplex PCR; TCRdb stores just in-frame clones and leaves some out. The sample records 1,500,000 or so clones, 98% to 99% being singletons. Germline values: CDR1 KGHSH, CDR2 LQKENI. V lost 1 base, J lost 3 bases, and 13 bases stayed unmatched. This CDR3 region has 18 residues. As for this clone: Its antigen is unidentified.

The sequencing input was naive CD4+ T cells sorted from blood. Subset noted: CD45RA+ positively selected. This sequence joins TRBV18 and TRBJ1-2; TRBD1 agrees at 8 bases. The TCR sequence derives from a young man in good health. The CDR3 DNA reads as TGTGCCAGCTCACCACTTGGGACAGGCCTCGGTTATTACTATGGCTACACCTTC. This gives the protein CASSPLGTGLGYYYGYTF.